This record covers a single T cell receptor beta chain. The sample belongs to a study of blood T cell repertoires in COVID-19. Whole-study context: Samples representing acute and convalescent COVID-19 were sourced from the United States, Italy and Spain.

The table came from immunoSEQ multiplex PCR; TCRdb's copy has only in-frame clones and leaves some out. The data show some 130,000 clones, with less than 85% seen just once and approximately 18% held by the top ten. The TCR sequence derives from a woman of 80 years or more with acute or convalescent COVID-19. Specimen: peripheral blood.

The CDR3, as DNA: TGTGCCAGCAGCCAACTAGCGGGGGGGCACAATGAGCAGTTCTTC. This translates into CASSQLAGGHNEQFF. This chain joins TRBV7-9 and TRBJ2-1; 13 bases are a match to TRBD2. The length of the CDR3 is 15 residues. V was clipped by 5 bases and J by 5 bases; unmatched bases: 3. From germline, CDR1 is SEHNR and CDR2 FQNEAQ (reference sequence).